The clone carrying this TCR beta chain turned up a few times. Its cognate antigen is unknown. The sample comes from a study of cytomegalovirus exposure and HLA in healthy donors. In the study overall: Caucasian-associated ancestry cluster membership applied to around 80% of some 400 genotyped donors.

Researchers ran the PCR with 60 Vbeta and 13 Jbeta primers. The repertoire was sequenced with immunoSEQ multiplex PCR; TCRdb's copy has only in-frame clones and lacks some. The repertoire has some 84,000 clones, 55% to 70% of them found once; the top ten carry approximately 16%. V was clipped by 0 bases and J by 4 bases, with 9 bases between them. CDR3 length: 15 residues. Per the germline V gene, CDR1 is SGHVS and CDR2 is FQNEAQ. Regarding the study as a whole: In a later analysis, V- and J-gene trimming of beta chains associated with a DCLRE1C missense variant, replicated independently. Among TCR beta chains of equal frequency, HLA-associated ones were more clonally expanded in a later analysis.

The chain combines TRBV7-8 with TRBJ1-4; the D is unclear. Sequenced input: PBMCs. This clonotype was obtained from a woman in her 40s in good health and CMV-seropositive. The DNA of the CDR3 is TGTGCCAGCAGCTTAGCGGGGAGCTATAATGAAAAACTGTTTTTT. This sequence encodes CASSLAGSYNEKLFF.